The 28 T cell receptor beta chains reported below all come from one sample, sequenced in a study of T cell responses to AZD1222 COVID-19 vaccine. Repertoires were generated with immunoSEQ multiplex PCR, while TCRdb's copy carries only in-frame clones and drops some. The sample consists of under 150,000 clones, 90% of them appearing once. The sample here was peripheral blood, taken on day 0 of AZD1222 vaccination. Receptor source: an adult in good health.

The chain recombines TRBV7-2 with TRBJ2-3; the D is unclear. Germline V gives CDR1 SGHTA, CDR2 FQGNSA. The CDR3 has 13 amino acids. Trimming shortened V by 1 base and J by 3 bases, and 5 bases separated the two germline ends. The CDR3 bases are TGTGCCAGCAGCTTAGAGTTGACAGATACGCAGTATTTT. Protein: CASSLELTDTQYF.

The genes are TRBV29-1 and TRBJ1-1; D uncertain. This CDR3 region has 11 residues. Looked up from germline, CDR1 is SQVTM and CDR2 is ANQGSEA. V was shortened by 4 bases and J by 0 bases, with 3 bases between the two germline ends. The CDR3 sequence is CSVVVNTEAFF. The CDR3 DNA sequence: TGCAGCGTTGTGGTGAACACTGAAGCTTTCTTT. Filled out from reference TRBV29-1 and TRBJ1-1, the complete variable domain reads SAVISQKPSRDICQRGTSLTIQCQVDSQVTMMFWYRQQPGQSLTLIATANQGSEATYESGFVIDKFPISRPNLTFSTLTVSNMSPEDSSIYLCSVVVNTEAFFGQGTRLTVV.

This chain uses TRBV2 with TRBJ1-2; D might be TRBD1 (6 bases). V was cut by 2 bases and J by 7 bases, with 14 bases left in between. This CDR3 spans 14 amino acids. The germline V gene has CDR1 SNHLY and CDR2 FYNNEI. CDR3 amino acids: CASSERGGIVGYTF. CDR3 in DNA: TGTGCCAGCAGTGAAAGAGGGGGAATTGTTGGCTACACCTTC.

The genes are TRBV1 and TRBJ1-5. TRBV1 represents a pseudogene. This CDR3 spans 17 amino acids. CDR3 loop: CTSSQDAYGGRNQPQHF. Here the CDR3 DNA reads TGCACCAGCAGCCAAGATGCGTACGGGGGCCGCAATCAGCCCCAGCATTTT.

This chain connects TRBV29-1 to TRBJ1-1; TRBD1 aligns across 10 bases. This CDR3 spans 13 amino acids. The germline gives CDR1 SQVTM, CDR2 ANQGSEA. V gave up 7 bases and J gave up 3 bases; unmatched junction bases: 5. CDR3 bases: TGCAGCGGTCGACAGGGGGCGGACACTGAAGCTTTCTTT. As protein: CSGRQGADTEAFF. Drawing the rest from reference TRBV29-1 and TRBJ1-1, the complete variable domain is SAVISQKPSRDICQRGTSLTIQCQVDSQVTMMFWYRQQPGQSLTLIATANQGSEATYESGFVIDKFPISRPNLTFSTLTVSNMSPEDSSIYLCSGRQGADTEAFFGQGTRLTVV.

V usage is TRBV7-9 and J usage is TRBJ1-4, with D perhaps TRBD1 (6 bases). Germline assignment: CDR1 SEHNR and CDR2 FQNEAQ (reference sequence). Trimming took 2 bases from V and 7 from J, leaving 14 bases between them. This CDR3 is 15 amino acids long. The CDR3, as DNA: TGTGCCAGCAGCTTACGGGGGGCAAAGGCTGAAAAACTGTTTTTT. Its protein is CASSLRGAKAEKLFF. Full variable domain (remainder filled in from reference TRBV7-9 and TRBJ1-4): DTGVSQNPRHKITKRGQNVTFRCDPISEHNRLYWYRQTLGQGPEFLTYFQNEAQLEKSRLLSDRFSAERPKGSFSTLEIQRTEQGDSAMYLCASSLRGAKAEKLFFGSGTQLSVL.

J is TRBJ1-1 and V is TRBV7-3; D is possibly TRBD1 (6 bases). Looked up from germline, CDR1 is SGHTA and CDR2 is FQGTGA. V gave up 3 bases and J gave up 1 base, with 9 bases separating them. The CDR3 is 14 residues long. CDR3 sequence: CASSFLTGNTEAFF. In DNA, the CDR3 is TGTGCCAGCAGCTTCCTGACAGGGAACACTGAAGCTTTCTTT.

The V gene is TRBV30, the J gene TRBJ1-2; no reliable D call. CDR1 and CDR2 (germline): GTSNPN, SVGIG (reference sequence). The CDR3 has 13 residues. CDR3 bases: TGTGCTCATCGAGGAGGGCACGCCTATGGCTACACCTTC. It translates to CAHRGGHAYGYTF. The full variable domain, its missing parts supplied by reference TRBV30 and TRBJ1-2, is SQTIHQWPATLVQPVGSPLSLECTVEGTSNPNLYWYRQAAGRGLQLLFYSVGIGQISSEVPQNLSASRPQDRQFILSSKKLLLSDSGFYLCAHRGGHAYGYTFGSGTRLTVV.

This chain connects TRBV30 to TRBJ1-3; D ambiguous. The CDR3 is made up of 16 amino acids. Deletions cut 3 bases from V and 5 bases from J, with 20 bases between. CDR1 GTSNPN and CDR2 SVGIG come from the germline V gene (reference sequence). This CDR3 reads CAWSQTRASSRNTIYF. The CDR3 bases are TGTGCCTGGAGCCAAACCCGGGCCTCGTCTAGAAACACCATATATTTT.

The chain recombines TRBV5-1 with TRBJ1-4; 9 bases align to TRBD1. The CDR3 extends over 18 amino acids. Germline V gives CDR1 SGHRS, CDR2 YFSETQ. J gave up 0 bases and V 4 bases, and 10 bases lay outside the gene matches. DNA of the CDR3: TGCGCCAGCAGCCACAGGGGGCCACTGCTACCAACTAATGAAAAACTGTTTTTT. It translates to CASSHRGPLLPTNEKLFF.

Of note for this clone: The sample holds other DNA sequences that translate to the same CDR3. The rearrangement uses TRBV5-1 and TRBJ1-2; 8 bases agree with TRBD1. Trimming removed 0 bases from V and 2 bases from J; junction bases left unmatched: 0. CDR1 SGHRS and CDR2 YFSETQ come from the germline V gene. The CDR3 has 14 residues. The CDR3 loop reads CASSLGQGNYGYTF. The CDR3 DNA sequence: TGCGCCAGCAGCTTGGGACAGGGGAACTATGGCTACACCTTC.

The table lists this clone with a count of one. The chain recombines TRBV3-1 (or the pseudogene TRBV3-2) with TRBJ2-3, with D unclear. The germline V gene has CDR1 LGHDT and CDR2 YNNKEL (reference sequence). Trimming removed 1 base at V and 0 bases at J, with 17 bases between. The CDR3 runs to 18 residues. CDR3 bases: TGTGCCAGCAGCCAAGGGATTCCTCTATACACTAGCACAGATACGCAGTATTTT. Translated, it gives CASSQGIPLYTSTDTQYF.

The CDR3 nucleotides are TGTGCCAGTAGTATTAGGATCCTCGGCGATGAGCAGTTCTTC. Its translation: CASSIRILGDEQFF. The chain joins TRBV19 to TRBJ2-1; D unclear. The CDR3 runs 14 residues. Germline assignment: CDR1 LNHDA and CDR2 SQIVND (reference sequence). V dropped 3 bases and J dropped 8 bases, with 14 bases sitting between them.

The chain links TRBV6-2 or TRBV6-3 to TRBJ1-5; possibly TRBD1 for D (5 bases). CDR1 is MNHEY and CDR2 is SVGEGT in the germline V gene. This CDR3 is built from 14 residues. Between the trimmed V and J ends, which lost 5 bases and 7 bases, there was a span of 15 bases. In DNA, the CDR3 is TGTGCCAGCAGTACCGGGACGGAAACGCAGCCCCAGCATTTT. Its protein is CASSTGTETQPQHF.

The rearrangement joins TRBV12-3 or TRBV12-4 to TRBJ2-1; no clear D. V was clipped by 3 bases and J by 10 bases, with 10 bases between them. The CDR3 is 12 amino acids. The CDR3: CASSLGFREQFF. The CDR3 DNA reads TGTGCCAGCAGTTTGGGGTTTCGAGAGCAGTTCTTC.

This chain uses TRBV7-2 with TRBJ1-2; no firm D call. Trimming removed 3 bases from V and 6 bases from J, with 8 bases in between. Germline V CDR1 and CDR2: SGHTA, FQGNSA. The CDR3 has 12 amino acids. CDR3 sequence: CASSFSTDGYTF. The CDR3 DNA sequence: TGTGCCAGCAGCTTTTCTACGGATGGCTACACCTTC.

The count of this clone is one. This chain uses TRBV18 with TRBJ2-1; no firm D call. The CDR3 length is 15 residues. Germline V gives CDR1 KGHSH, CDR2 LQKENI. The V gene lost 1 base and the J gene lost 4 bases, with 11 bases spanning the gap. CDR3 region: CASSPLAKGYNEQFF. The CDR3 DNA reads TGTGCCAGCTCACCACTGGCCAAAGGGTACAATGAGCAGTTCTTC.

This chain connects TRBV29-1 to TRBJ1-1; D gene uncertain. The V gene lost 6 bases and the J gene lost 4 bases, with 9 bases spanning the gap. Per germline, CDR1 SQVTM and CDR2 ANQGSEA. The CDR3 consists of 11 residues. CDR3 in amino acids: CSVEARTEAFF. The DNA of the CDR3 is TGCAGCGTGGAGGCGCGCACTGAAGCTTTCTTT.

The CDR3 DNA is TGTGCCAGCAGTGCAATACCTTCCGGGGGCTCTGGAAACACCATATATTTT. This translates into CASSAIPSGGSGNTIYF. V gene TRBV6-1 combines with J gene TRBJ1-3; perhaps TRBD1 as D (5 bases). From germline, CDR1 is MNHNS and CDR2 SASEGT. This CDR3 has 17 amino acids. Trimming stripped 4 bases from V and 0 bases from J, with 16 bases between.

V usage is TRBV5-1 and J usage is TRBJ2-1; the D gene is possibly TRBD2 (6 bases). The CDR3 length is 14 residues. Germline V CDR1 and CDR2: SGHRS, YFSETQ. V lost 0 bases and J 8 bases, leaving 12 bases between the germline ends. CDR3 sequence: CASSLAQGLDEQFF. For the CDR3, the DNA is TGCGCCAGCAGCTTGGCGCAGGGACTTGATGAGCAGTTCTTC. Drawing the rest from reference TRBV5-1 and TRBJ2-1, the complete variable domain is KAGVTQTPRYLIKTRGQQVTLSCSPISGHRSVSWYQQTPGQGLQFLFEYFSETQRNKGNFPGRFSGRQFSNSRSEMNVSTLELGDSALYLCASSLAQGLDEQFFGPGTRLTVL.

The V gene is TRBV12-3 or TRBV12-4, the J gene TRBJ1-2; the D gene is possibly TRBD1 (5 bases). Trimming stripped 6 bases from V and 7 bases from J, with 6 bases between. CDR3 length equals 10 residues. The chain's CDR3 is CASRGAGYTF. In DNA, the CDR3 is TGTGCCAGCAGAGGGGCTGGCTACACCTTC.

V usage is TRBV2 and J usage is TRBJ1-1, with TRBD1 identical over 8 bases. CDR1 and CDR2 from the germline V gene are SNHLY and FYNNEI. The CDR3 runs to 15 residues. The V and J ends lost 6 bases and 2 bases, in that order; junction bases with no gene match: 8. The CDR3 reads CASRARQGPNTEAFF. CDR3 nucleotide sequence: TGTGCCAGCAGAGCTAGACAGGGGCCAAACACTGAAGCTTTCTTT. Looking up the rest from reference TRBV2 and TRBJ1-1 gives the full variable domain: EPEVTQTPSHQVTQMGQEVILRCVPISNHLYFYWYRQILGQKVEFLVSFYNNEISEKSEIFDDQFSVERPDGSNFTLKIRSTKLEDSAMYFCASRARQGPNTEAFFGQGTRLTVV.

This clone was recorded once. The chain joins TRBV19 to TRBJ2-1, with D tentatively TRBD1 or TRBD2 (7 bases each). Trimming cost V 4 bases and J 4 bases, with 17 bases left between them. Germline CDR1 is LNHDA and CDR2 is SQIVND (reference sequence). CDR3 length equals 16 residues. CDR3 sequence (DNA): TGTGCCAGTAGTACCCCAGGGGGGGGCGGATACAATGAGCAGTTCTTC. It yields the protein CASSTPGGGGYNEQFF.

The rearrangement joins TRBV5-1 to TRBJ1-3; possible D gene TRBD1, 6 bases. This CDR3 is 19 amino acids long. The V end lost 4 bases, the J end lost 3 bases, and 26 bases lay between the germline ends. Germline CDR1 SGHRS, CDR2 YFSETQ. The CDR3 sequence: CASSPWTDPILFGGNTIYF. The DNA for the CDR3 is TGCGCCAGCAGCCCATGGACAGACCCTATTCTCTTCGGTGGAAACACCATATATTTT. Complete variable domain (other parts from reference TRBV5-1 and TRBJ1-3): KAGVTQTPRYLIKTRGQQVTLSCSPISGHRSVSWYQQTPGQGLQFLFEYFSETQRNKGNFPGRFSGRQFSNSRSEMNVSTLELGDSALYLCASSPWTDPILFGGNTIYFGEGSWLTVV.

This chain links TRBV5-1 with TRBJ1-1; unclear D gene. Germline CDR1 SGHRS, CDR2 YFSETQ. The CDR3 covers 13 residues. Trimming took off 4 bases at V and 5 bases at J, with 12 bases between the two ends. CDR3 sequence (DNA): TGCGCCAGCAGCACAGCACCCGATACTGAAGCTTTCTTT. It translates to CASSTAPDTEAFF.

The chain uses TRBV2 and TRBJ2-3; 12 positions agree with TRBD2. Unmatched junction bases numbered 2, after V lost 2 bases and J lost 5 bases. Germline V gene data show CDR1 as SNHLY and CDR2 as FYNNEI. The CDR3 sequence is 15 residues long. CDR3 bases: TGTGCCAGCAGTGAACTAGCGGGGGGGAAAGATACGCAGTATTTT. It translates to CASSELAGGKDTQYF.

The chain has TRBV10-1 and TRBJ2-7; 7 bases agree with TRBD1. The J segment lost 0 bases and the V segment lost 6 bases, leaving 17 bases of the junction unmatched. CDR1 and CDR2 from the germline V gene are WNHNN and SYGVQD (reference sequence). The CDR3 is 18 residues long. The CDR3 reads CASRATGFEGGSSYEQYF. The CDR3 DNA reads as TGCGCCAGCAGAGCGACAGGGTTCGAAGGGGGAAGCTCCTACGAGCAGTACTTC.

The rearrangement links TRBV5-1 to TRBJ2-1; no clear D. V was shortened by 2 bases and J by 4 bases, with 7 bases between the two germline ends. Germline CDR1 reads SGHRS; CDR2 reads YFSETQ. This CDR3 spans 13 amino acids. The CDR3 coding sequence is TGCGCCAGCAGCTTAGGACCTTACAATGAGCAGTTCTTC. Protein sequence: CASSLGPYNEQFF.